Following are 27 T cell receptor beta chains from one sample sequenced in a study of T cells after yellow fever vaccination. TCRdb reanalysed the 5' RACE reads using MiXCR and keeps one entry per CDR3 protein. The profile shows about 340,000 distinct CDR3 sequences, under 15% of them singletons. The sequences come from CD4+ T cells sorted from PBMCs, collected 15 days after the yellow fever booster vaccination. Receptor source: a man aged 18 to 29 who received the YFV17D yellow fever vaccine.

This chain joins TRBV9 and TRBJ1-4; D ambiguous. Germline assignment: CDR1 SGDLS and CDR2 YYNGEE. The CDR3 sequence is 12 residues long. Trimming removed 3 bases at V and 7 bases at J, with 7 bases between. As DNA, the CDR3 is TGTGCCAGCAGCGAGACCGGTGAAAAACTGTTTTTT. Protein: CASSETGEKLFF.

This chain uses TRBV4-2 with TRBJ2-5; tentative D call: TRBD2 (6 bases). The germline V gene has CDR1 LGHNA and CDR2 YNFKEQ. The CDR3 has 15 amino acids. Trimming removed 4 bases at V and 2 bases at J, with 14 bases between. Written as DNA, the CDR3 is TGTGCCAGCAGCCTTAGCGGCGCGTGGCAAGAGACCCAGTACTTC. Its translation: CASSLSGAWQETQYF.

In DNA form, the CDR3 reads TGTGCCAGCAGCTTAGACGTAGCGGGGGCCTACGAGCAGTACTTC. This encodes CASSLDVAGAYEQYF. This chain uses TRBV7-8 with TRBJ2-7; 9 positions match TRBD2. The CDR3 runs to 15 residues. Germline CDR1 reads SGHVS; CDR2 reads FQNEAQ. V was pared by 1 base and J by 2 bases, with 3 bases of the junction left unmatched. Combining the CDR3 with reference TRBV7-8 and TRBJ2-7 gives the whole variable domain GAGVSQSPRYKVAKRGQDVALRCDPISGHVSLFWYQQALGQGPEFLTYFQNEAQLDKSGLPSDRFFAERPEGSVSTLKIQRTQQEDSAVYLCASSLDVAGAYEQYFGPGTRLTVT.

In DNA, the CDR3 is TGTGCCAGCAGCGGCAGGACTAGCGGAGATACGCAGTATTTT. This translates into CASSGRTSGDTQYF. The rearrangement links TRBV11-2 to TRBJ2-3; 10 bases match TRBD2. The trim removed 5 bases at V and 5 bases at J, leaving 4 bases unmatched. Germline CDR1 and CDR2: SGHAT and FQNNGV. The CDR3 sequence is 14 residues long.

This clonotype was observed at least ten times. The chain employs TRBV18 and TRBJ1-4, with a weak D call TRBD1 (6 bases). From germline, CDR1 is KGHSH and CDR2 LQKENI. The CDR3 is 15 amino acids. V was clipped by 1 base and J by 5 bases, with 11 bases between them. DNA of the CDR3: TGTGCCAGCTCACCACGGGACAATGGGAATGAAAAACTGTTTTTT. Protein: CASSPRDNGNEKLFF.

This clonotype came up a few times. At one of its ends the junction is not consistent with the germline gene, which may arise from a read error. The rearrangement uses TRBV6-5 and TRBJ2-7; a weak D match, TRBD2 (7 bases). Germline loops: CDR1 MNHEY, CDR2 SVGAGI. The CDR3 contains 12 residues. CDR3 bases: TGTGCCAGCAGTTACGGGCGGGGGCGCATCGTCTTC. Translation: CASSYGRGRIVF.

In its sample, this clonotype was seen a few times. The V gene is TRBV5-4, the J gene TRBJ1-6; the D is unclear. Germline CDR1 and CDR2: SGHNT and YYREEE (reference sequence). The CDR3 spans 12 residues. V was trimmed by 4 bases and J by 10 bases, leaving 9 bases between them. The CDR3 DNA reads TGTGCCAGCAGCCTAAGCGCATCACCCCTCCACTTT. Protein: CASSLSASPLHF.

In this sample, this clonotype turned up a few times. Here the CDR3 DNA reads TGTGCCAGCAGCCAGGGGGCCGTTTGGGATCAGCCCCAGCATTTT. This translates into CASSQGAVWDQPQHF. This sequence joins TRBV6-2 or TRBV6-3 and TRBJ1-5, with 8 nucleotides matching TRBD1. The V segment lost 6 bases and the J segment 5 bases; nucleotides outside the gene matches: 9. This CDR3 comprises 15 residues. Germline lookup yields CDR1 MNHEY and CDR2 SVGEGT.

The table lists this clonotype with a few counts. The chain is built from TRBV6-2 or TRBV6-3 and TRBJ1-1, with a possible D match to TRBD1 (5 bases). CDR1 is MNHEY, CDR2 SVGEGT, per germline. V gave up 6 bases and J gave up 5 bases, with 13 bases separating them. The CDR3 is 13 amino acids. As DNA, the CDR3 is TGTGCCAGCAGGGACGGGACCGCTACTGAAGCTTTCTTT. Translating it yields CASRDGTATEAFF.

The chain joins TRBV7-8 to TRBJ2-3; 10 bases are a match to TRBD2. This CDR3 region has 19 residues. V dropped 5 bases and J dropped 1; count of bases not matched to a gene: 15. Per germline, CDR1 SGHVS and CDR2 FQNEAQ. CDR3 sequence (DNA): TGTGCCAGCAGCCAATCCGTGGGTAGCGGGGGGACGGGCACAGATACGCAGTATTTT. It is translated as CASSQSVGSGGTGTDTQYF.

This rearrangement joins TRBV4-3 to TRBJ2-3, with D possibly matching TRBD2 (5 bases). Trimming pared 4 bases from V and 5 bases from J, leaving 28 bases between. The germline V gene encodes CDR1 LGHNA and CDR2 YSLEER. This CDR3 has 19 residues. CDR3 residues: CASSRIRGYSPALRDTQYF. The CDR3 nucleotides read TGCGCCAGCAGCCGTATAAGAGGGTATAGTCCCGCTTTGAGAGATACGCAGTATTTT.

This clonotype qualifies as medium-sized. The chain employs TRBV5-1 and TRBJ2-5; D perhaps matches TRBD1 (8 bases). The CDR3 loop spans 17 amino acids. The V and J ends lost 3 bases and 1 base respectively, with 19 bases between them. Germline V CDR1 and CDR2: SGHRS, YFSETQ. CDR3 sequence: CASSSGGTGGLQETQYF. The CDR3 bases are TGCGCCAGCAGCTCCGGGGGGACAGGAGGGCTCCAAGAGACCCAGTACTTC. Based on the CDR3 plus reference TRBV5-1 and TRBJ2-5, the full variable domain is KAGVTQTPRYLIKTRGQQVTLSCSPISGHRSVSWYQQTPGQGLQFLFEYFSETQRNKGNFPGRFSGRQFSNSRSEMNVSTLELGDSALYLCASSSGGTGGLQETQYFGPGTRLLVL.

The chain links TRBV27 to TRBJ2-2; D may be TRBD2 (6 bases). Deletions cut 4 bases from V and 5 bases from J, with 11 bases between. This CDR3 is 14 amino acids long. CDR1 MNHEY and CDR2 SMNVEV come from the germline V gene (reference sequence). CDR3 DNA: TGTGCCAGCAGTTCGGGACTCCCTACCGGGGAGCTGTTTTTT. Protein: CASSSGLPTGELFF.

The chain uses TRBV7-2 and TRBJ1-6; D remains unclear. CDR1 SGHTA and CDR2 FQGNSA come from the germline V gene. The ends were cut back, 7 bases at V and 10 bases at J, with 17 bases in the middle. The CDR3 is 14 amino acids. CDR3 sequence reads: CASTFGEGGSPLHF. CDR3 DNA sequence: TGTGCCAGCACCTTTGGGGAGGGTGGATCACCCCTCCACTTT. Drawing the rest from reference TRBV7-2 and TRBJ1-6, the complete variable domain is GAGVSQSPSNKVTEKGKDVELRCDPISGHTALYWYRQSLGQGLEFLIYFQGNSAPDKSGLPSDRFSAERTGGSVSTLTIQRTQQEDSAVYLCASTFGEGGSPLHFGNGTRLTVT.

Here the CDR3 DNA reads TGCGCCAGCAGCCATGCGGGGAGGGAGGACACTGAAGCTTTCTTT. It yields the protein CASSHAGREDTEAFF. V is TRBV4-1 and J is TRBJ1-1; no firm D call. CDR1 and CDR2 (germline): MGHRA, YSYEKL. CDR3 size: 15 residues. V gave up 3 bases and J gave up 3 bases, with 14 bases separating them.

This clonotype has just a few counts. V gene TRBV9 combines with J gene TRBJ2-1, with D perhaps given as TRBD1 or TRBD2 (6 bases each). The V gene's germline CDR1 is SGDLS and CDR2 YYNGEE. The CDR3 is made up of 15 amino acids. V lost 1 base to trimming and J lost 8 bases, with 16 bases between them. The CDR3 coding sequence is TGTGCCAGCAGCGTATTGGGGGGCTTTAGGGATGAGCAGTTCTTC. Its protein is CASSVLGGFRDEQFF.

This rearrangement joins TRBV12-3 or TRBV12-4 to TRBJ1-6; tentatively, D is TRBD1 (6 bases). Trimming stripped 2 bases from V and 8 bases from J, with 7 bases between. The CDR3 is 13 amino acids. CDR3 sequence (DNA): TGTGCCAGCAGTTTAAGGGGGGATTCACCCCTCCACTTT. Translation gives CASSLRGDSPLHF.

Here the CDR3 DNA reads TGTGCCATCAGTGAGTCGGGCATAACGAACACTGAAGCTTTCTTT. Translation gives CAISESGITNTEAFF. The rearrangement joins TRBV10-3 to TRBJ1-1; D not certain. Germline loops: CDR1 ENHRY, CDR2 SYGVKD. The CDR3 spans 15 residues. Trimming removed 0 bases at V and 1 base at J, with 9 bases between.

The chain carries TRBV7-9 and TRBJ2-7, with 10 bases aligning to TRBD1. Losses at the gene ends were 5 bases for V and 2 bases for J; bases not matched to a gene: 6. The CDR3 is 15 residues long. The germline gives CDR1 SEHNR, CDR2 FQNEAQ (reference sequence). The CDR3 DNA reads TGTGCCAGCAGCCCTGGGACAGGGGACGCCTACGAGCAGTACGTC. Amino acids: CASSPGTGDAYEQYV.

This rearrangement joins TRBV20-1 to TRBJ1-1, with 7 bases identical to TRBD1. Germline V gene data show CDR1 as DFQATT and CDR2 as SNEGSKA (reference sequence). V lost 0 bases and J lost 2; bases outside the gene matches: 6. The CDR3 has 15 residues. CDR3 sequence reads: CSARDRTGYNTEAFF. The CDR3 bases are TGCAGTGCTAGAGATCGGACAGGCTACAACACTGAAGCTTTCTTT.

This clonotype was counted many times. The chain couples TRBV5-1 to TRBJ1-1, with a weak D call TRBD1 (6 bases). The V end was cut by 4 bases, the J end by 5 bases, with 15 bases between. Per the germline V gene, CDR1 is SGHRS and CDR2 is YFSETQ. The CDR3 covers 14 residues. The CDR3: CASSVQGIGTEAFF. The CDR3, as DNA: TGCGCCAGCAGCGTCCAGGGGATAGGGACTGAAGCTTTCTTT.

V gene TRBV7-9 combines with J gene TRBJ2-2, with a tentative D call TRBD1 (6 bases). The CDR3 length is 15 residues. V shed 3 bases and J shed 3 bases, with 11 bases lying between them. The germline gives CDR1 SEHNR, CDR2 FQNEAQ (reference sequence). The CDR3 reads CASSFKQGYTGELFF. In DNA, the CDR3 is TGTGCCAGCAGCTTCAAACAGGGCTACACCGGGGAGCTGTTTTTT.

This clonotype was found once. The chain recombines TRBV12-5 with TRBJ2-3, with no clear D. The CDR3 consists of 12 residues. Between the trimmed V and J ends, which lost 7 bases and 4 bases, there was a span of 9 bases. CDR1 is LGHNT and CDR2 is FRNRAP in the germline V gene. The chain's CDR3 is CASVESPDTQYF. The CDR3 DNA is TGTGCTAGTGTAGAAAGTCCAGATACGCAGTATTTT. Full variable domain (outside the CDR3, taken from reference TRBV12-5 and TRBJ2-3): DARVTQTPRHKVTEMGQEVTMRCQPILGHNTVFWYRQTMMQGLELLAYFRNRAPLDDSGMPKDRFSAEMPDATLATLKIQPSEPRDSAVYFCASVESPDTQYFGPGTRLTVL.

This clonotype was seen a few times. V gene TRBV6-5 combines with J gene TRBJ1-4; D is unresolved. CDR3 length equals 15 residues. V was cut by 5 bases and J by 11 bases, with 21 bases left in between. Germline V CDR1 and CDR2: MNHEY, SVGAGI. CDR3 coding DNA: TGTGCCAGCAGTCCCCTGGTCCGGCGAGTCTCTAAACTGTTTTTT. Encoded protein: CASSPLVRRVSKLFF.

The rearrangement links TRBV20-1 to TRBJ2-2, with a tentative D call TRBD2 (6 bases). Germline CDR1 reads DFQATT; CDR2 reads SNEGSKA (reference sequence). The CDR3 covers 13 residues. V lost 3 bases and J 6 bases, leaving 11 bases between the germline ends. CDR3 loop: CSASGGYSGELFF. CDR3 DNA: TGCAGTGCTAGTGGGGGGTATTCCGGGGAGCTGTTTTTT.

This clonotype was counted between two and nine times. This sequence joins TRBV20-1 and TRBJ1-4; D remains ambiguous. This CDR3 comprises 14 residues. Per germline, CDR1 DFQATT and CDR2 SNEGSKA (reference sequence). V was clipped by 6 bases and J by 7 bases, with 18 bases between them. This CDR3 reads CSASRGPTFEKLFF. The CDR3 bases are TGCAGTGCGAGTCGTGGCCCGACGTTTGAAAAACTGTTTTTT.

This clonotype was picked up many times. The chain links TRBV7-2 to TRBJ2-5; 11 bases line up with TRBD1. V lost 5 bases and J lost 2; bases outside the gene matches: 7. The CDR3 contains 16 residues. CDR1 is SGHTA and CDR2 is FQGNSA in the germline V gene. Written as DNA, the CDR3 is TGTGCCAGCAGCCATCGGACAGGGGGCAGGCAAGAGACCCAGTACTTC. It translates to CASSHRTGGRQETQYF.